Each of the 7 T cell receptor beta chains below was sequenced from the same sample in a study of OX40 agonist ivuxolimab in advanced cancers. Assay: immunoSEQ multiplex PCR; the TCRdb copy retains only in-frame clones and omits some. The sample includes around 70,000 clones, 75% to 95% of them seen just once. The sample here was CD4+ or CD8+ T cells sorted from blood, taken in a trial of the OX40 agonist ivuxolimab. The source is an adult with an advanced solid tumor such as melanoma, head and neck, liver or kidney cancer.

The V and J genes are TRBV27 and TRBJ1-2; 7 bases are a match to TRBD1. Germline CDR1 reads MNHEY; CDR2 reads SMNVEV (reference sequence). With V trimmed by 3 bases and J by 0 bases, 7 bases remained unmatched. The CDR3 spans 16 residues. The CDR3 DNA follows: TGTGCCAGCAGTTTTAGACAGGGTCAAGCTAACTATGGCTACACCTTC. The encoded protein is CASSFRQGQANYGYTF.

The V call is TRBV5-1, the J call TRBJ1-1; 10 bases align to TRBD1. This CDR3 region has 19 residues. After removal of 5 bases from V and 1 base from J, the junction contained 17 bases not matched to a gene. CDR1 and CDR2 from the germline V gene are SGHRS and YFSETQ. As DNA, the CDR3 is TGCGCCAGCAGTTATACTGGGACAGGGGCCGTGGGTTGGAACACTGAAGCTTTCTTT. This sequence encodes CASSYTGTGAVGWNTEAFF.

J is TRBJ1-5 and V is TRBV4-1; tentatively, D is TRBD1 (5 bases). Trimming took 1 base from V and 5 from J, leaving 9 bases between them. The length of the CDR3 is 14 residues. Germline loops: CDR1 MGHRA, CDR2 YSYEKL. CDR3: CASSQGEGDQPQHF. For the CDR3, the DNA is TGCGCCAGCAGCCAAGGAGAAGGGGATCAGCCCCAGCATTTT.

The chain uses TRBV5-1 and TRBJ1-2; no clear D gene. Between the trimmed V and J ends, which lost 3 bases and 0 bases, there was a span of 9 bases. The CDR3 has 14 amino acids. Per the germline V gene, CDR1 is SGHRS and CDR2 is YFSETQ. This CDR3 reads CASSSTQANYGYTF. CDR3 bases: TGCGCCAGCAGCTCGACCCAGGCTAACTATGGCTACACCTTC.

The genes are TRBV27 and TRBJ1-5, with 7 bases lining up with TRBD1. The CDR3 is 15 residues long. Germline-derived CDR1 and CDR2 are MNHEY and SMNVEV (reference sequence). The ends lost 5 bases at V and 1 base at J; junction bases unmatched: 5. This CDR3 is CASSQTGQSNQPQHF. For the CDR3, the DNA is TGTGCCAGCAGTCAGACAGGGCAAAGCAATCAGCCCCAGCATTTT.

The chain employs TRBV7-3 and TRBJ2-2; D not certain. V was cut by 2 bases and J by 5 bases, with 6 bases left in between. The CDR3 is made up of 13 amino acids. CDR1 is SGHTA, CDR2 FQGTGA, per germline. CDR3 region: CASSLFGTGELFF. The CDR3 bases are TGTGCCAGCAGCTTATTCGGAACCGGGGAGCTGTTTTTT.

This sequence joins TRBV28 and TRBJ2-7; tentative D call: TRBD2 (5 bases). Per the germline V gene, CDR1 is MDHEN and CDR2 is SYDVKM. CDR3 length: 15 residues. Trimming stripped 3 bases from V and 3 bases from J, with 15 bases between. The CDR3 DNA is TGTGCCAGCAGTTTCTCTACTAGTTCCCTCTACGAGCAGTACTTC. Translated: CASSFSTSSLYEQYF.